Listed below are T cell receptor beta chains from one sample, sequenced in a study of T-cell reconstitution after alpha-beta-depleted transplantation in children. Using its own MiXCR run on the PCR reads, TCRdb lists one record per CDR3 protein. Counted here are some 600,000 distinct CDR3 sequences, 13% occurring once; the ten biggest clones make up about 2.2%. The sequencing here drew on PBMCs, mostly from graft donor cells, taken 360 days after TCRalphabeta/CD19-depleted stem cell transplant. Receptors were obtained from a male patient younger than 18 who had a stem cell transplant for acute myeloid leukemia, so the T cells may come from the graft donor. CDR3s include the opening cysteine and the closing phenylalanine or tryptophan. The D gene is left open where the match is weak. Size values are once, few and many counts, or a class for expanded clones, and some rows have none.

j_call | d_call | v_call | clone_size | cdr3_nt | cdr3_aa
TRBJ1-2 | - | TRBV13 | - | TGTGCCAGCAGCCCCTCGGCCGGGGGCGCGGACTATGGCTACACCTTC | CASSPSAGGADYGYTF
TRBJ2-5 | - | TRBV12-3/TRBV12-4 | many | TGTGCCAGCAGTTTAAGGGCGGGGAATGGTATGGAGACCCAGTACTTC | CASSLRAGNGMETQYF
TRBJ2-1 | TRBD2 | TRBV13 | many | TGTGCCAGCAGCCCGACTCTAGCGGGAGGCTCGAAGTTCTTC | CASSPTLAGGSKFF
TRBJ2-1 | - | TRBV24-1 | - | TGTGCCACCAGTGATTTGCGTAGGGGAGTTCACTACAATGAGCAGTTCTTC | CATSDLRRGVHYNEQFF
TRBJ1-5 | - | TRBV28 | few | TGTGCCAGCAGTTTGACGGTTCCCAATCAGCCCCAGCATTTT | CASSLTVPNQPQHF
TRBJ2-1 | - | TRBV29-1 | many | TGCAGCGCTCGGACCGGGACCTCCTACAATGAGCAGTTCTTC | CSARTGTSYNEQFF
TRBJ1-5 | TRBD1 | TRBV28 | - | TGTGCCAGCAGTCGTACAGGGGGCACGGGCAATCAGCCCCAGCATTTT | CASSRTGGTGNQPQHF
TRBJ2-5 | - | TRBV9 | few | TGTGCCAGCAGCGTAGGAGGGGGCCAAGAGACCCAGTACTTC | CASSVGGGQETQYF
TRBJ1-5 | TRBD1 | TRBV12-3/TRBV12-4 | - | TGTGCCAGCAGTCCCTTTAGGGGGCCACATCAGCCCCAGCATTTT | CASSPFRGPHQPQHF
TRBJ2-3 | TRBD2 | TRBV29-1 | many | TGCAGCGTTGAGAACCCACTAGCGGGGAGCACAGATACGCAGTATTTT | CSVENPLAGSTDTQYF
TRBJ2-1 | TRBD2 | TRBV7-9 | - | TGTGCCAGCAGCTTAGCCCTAGCGGGAGGGGCCTACAATGAGCAGTTCTTC | CASSLALAGGAYNEQFF
TRBJ2-7 | TRBD2 | TRBV29-1 | medium-sized | TGCAGCGTCCGACTAGCGGGAATCAACGAGCAGTACTTC | CSVRLAGINEQYF
TRBJ2-7 | - | TRBV7-2 | many | TGTGCCAGCAGCTCCCGGCCACCCGCAACCTACGAGCAGTACTTC | CASSSRPPATYEQYF
TRBJ2-4 | TRBD1 | TRBV20-1 | - | TGCAGTGCTAGTGGACAGGAAACTTTACAAAACATTCAGTACTTC | CSASGQETLQNIQYF
TRBJ2-1 | - | TRBV20-1 | few | TGCAGTGTCGCAGTAGCGCGATCGGGACTGGTGACCTACAATGAGCAGTTCTTC | CSVAVARSGLVTYNEQFF
TRBJ2-5 | TRBD2 | TRBV7-9 | few | TGTGCCATCTCCCCTAGCGGCCAAGAGACCCAGTACTTC | CAISPSGQETQYF
TRBJ2-2 | - | TRBV24-1 | many | TGTGCCACCAGTGATTTCCCCCCCCAGGGCGGGGAGCTGTTTTTT | CATSDFPPQGGELFF
TRBJ2-5 | - | TRBV5-1 | few | TGCGCCAGCAGTCCCCCCTCCCCCCGGACGGAGACCCAGTACTTC | CASSPPSPRTETQYF
TRBJ1-2 | - | TRBV28 | - | TGTGCCAGCATTGTGTCAGGGATCTCCTATGGCTACACCTTC | CASIVSGISYGYTF
TRBJ2-7 | TRBD1 | TRBV9 | few | TGTGCCAGCAGCGTCGGACAGGGGGCCTCCTACGAGCAGTACTTC | CASSVGQGASYEQYF
TRBJ2-5 | - | TRBV16 | - | TGTGCCAGCAGCCACCGGGACGCGAACCAAGAGACCCAGTACTTC | CASSHRDANQETQYF
TRBJ1-1 | TRBD1 | TRBV10-3 | - | TGTGCCATCAGTACGACAGGGGTTAACACTGAAGCTTTCTTT | CAISTTGVNTEAFF
TRBJ2-7 | - | TRBV7-8 | - | TGTGCCAGCACCTTAGGCCGTCTGAGGGGCGGGGAGCAGTACTTC | CASTLGRLRGGEQYF
TRBJ1-5 | TRBD1 | TRBV7-2 | few | TGTGCCAGCAGATGGTCCGGGACAGGGGGTATGCAGCCCCAGCATTTT | CASRWSGTGGMQPQHF
TRBJ1-2 | TRBD1 | TRBV2 | - | TGTGCCAGCCCGGGCAGGGGGCATGGCTACACCTTC | CASPGRGHGYTF
TRBJ2-3 | TRBD2 | TRBV29-1 | few | TGCAGCGCAAGGACTAGCGTAAATACGCAGTATTTT | CSARTSVNTQYF
TRBJ2-3 | - | TRBV20-1 | many | TGCAGTGCTCGGTGGTATAGCACAGATACGCAGTATTTT | CSARWYSTDTQYF
TRBJ1-2 | - | TRBV7-9 | - | TGTGCCAGCAGCTTAGTTGGATACTATGGCTACACCTTC | CASSLVGYYGYTF
TRBJ2-3 | - | TRBV28 | - | TGTGCCAGCCGAGAGGGAGGCCAGCCTGATACGCAGTATTTT | CASREGGQPDTQYF
TRBJ2-7 | TRBD2 | TRBV25-1 | - | TGTGCCAGCAGTGAACACACTAGCGGGTTGACCTACGAGCAGTACTTC | CASSEHTSGLTYEQYF
TRBJ2-1 | TRBD2 | TRBV20-1 | many | TGCAGTGCTCCACCTATGACTAGCCCGGGTACTGAGCAGTTCTTC | CSAPPMTSPGTEQFF
TRBJ2-7 | - | TRBV5-6 | - | TGTGCCAGCAGCTGGGGGCAGGTGGCCTACGAGCAGTACTTC | CASSWGQVAYEQYF
TRBJ2-7 | - | TRBV12-3/TRBV12-4 | - | TGTGCCAGCAGTCGGACCGGGACGGGAATTCCCTACGAGCAGTACTTC | CASSRTGTGIPYEQYF
TRBJ2-7 | - | TRBV7-2 | many | TGTGCCAGCAGCTTAGCCGGACAGTACGAGCAGTACTTC | CASSLAGQYEQYF
TRBJ2-3 | - | TRBV11-2 | few | TGTGCCAGCAGCCAGAGGCAGTCCTGGGGCACAGATACGCAGTATTTT | CASSQRQSWGTDTQYF
TRBJ2-3 | - | TRBV29-1 | - | TGCAGCGTTGTAGTGTCAGATACGCAGTATTTT | CSVVVSDTQYF
TRBJ2-5 | - | TRBV3-1 | many | TGTGCCAGCAGCCTTCGACCAGCGGGCACTGCACAAGAGACCCAGTACTTC | CASSLRPAGTAQETQYF
TRBJ2-7 | - | TRBV7-7 | many | TGTGCTAGCAGCCCGACAGGGACTGACGAGCAGTACTTC | CASSPTGTDEQYF
TRBJ2-1 | - | TRBV3-1 | - | TGTGCCAGCAGCCAAACCGGGACGACCATTTACAATGAGCAGTTCTTC | CASSQTGTTIYNEQFF
TRBJ2-1 | TRBD2 | TRBV7-8 | - | TGTGCCAGCAGAAGAACAGGGACTAGCGGGAGTGCCGCCTACAATGAGCAGTTCTTC | CASRRTGTSGSAAYNEQFF
TRBJ2-7 | - | TRBV18 | few | TGTGCCAGCTCACCGAACGGTTGGCCGGCCCGTCCTTTCTACGAGCAGTACTTC | CASSPNGWPARPFYEQYF
TRBJ2-3 | - | TRBV29-1 | many | TGCAGCGTTGAGCTTCTGCCCCAAGGCGTCTATTTT | CSVELLPQGVYF
TRBJ2-7 | - | TRBV4-3 | few | TGCGCCAGCAGCCCCATCTTGGAATCGGGGAGATATTACGAGCAGTACTTC | CASSPILESGRYYEQYF
TRBJ2-7 | - | TRBV6-2/TRBV6-3 | - | TGTGCCAGCACCCCTGGCAGCATCTCTTACGAGCAGTACTTC | CASTPGSISYEQYF